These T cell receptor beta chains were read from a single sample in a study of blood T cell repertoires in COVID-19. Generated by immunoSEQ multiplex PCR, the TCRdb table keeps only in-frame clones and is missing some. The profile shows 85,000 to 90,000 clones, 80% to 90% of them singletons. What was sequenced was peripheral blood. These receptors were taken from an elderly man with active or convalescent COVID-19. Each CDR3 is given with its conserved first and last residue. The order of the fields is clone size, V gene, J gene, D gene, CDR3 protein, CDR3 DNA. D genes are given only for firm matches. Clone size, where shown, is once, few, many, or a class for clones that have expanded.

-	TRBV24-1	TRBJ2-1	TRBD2	CATSDLAGGTINEQFF	TGTGCCACCAGTGATCTAGCGGGAGGGACGATTAATGAGCAGTTCTTC
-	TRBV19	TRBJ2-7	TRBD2	CASSYLASGAYEQYF	TGTGCCAGTAGCTACCTGGCTAGCGGGGCCTACGAGCAGTACTTC
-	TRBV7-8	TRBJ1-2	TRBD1	CASSLAAQGVVYGYTF	TGTGCCAGCAGCTTAGCCGCACAGGGGGTTGTGTATGGCTACACCTTC
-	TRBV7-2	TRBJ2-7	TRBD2	CASSLAGLAGGEQYF	TGTGCCAGCAGCTTGGCGGGACTAGCGGGAGGCGAGCAGTACTTC
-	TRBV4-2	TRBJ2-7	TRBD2	CASSQDLTSGTYEQYF	TGTGCCAGCAGCCAAGATCTGACTAGCGGGACCTACGAGCAGTACTTC
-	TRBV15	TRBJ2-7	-	CATSRGAQGTAFYEQYF	TGTGCCACCAGCAGAGGGGCTCAGGGTACAGCTTTCTACGAGCAGTACTTC
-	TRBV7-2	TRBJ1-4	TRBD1	CASSLNFRGTNEKLFF	TGTGCCAGCAGCTTAAACTTCAGGGGGACGAATGAAAAACTGTTTTTT
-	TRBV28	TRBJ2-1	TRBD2	CASTIPTGRAEFGEQFF	TGTGCCAGCACGATACCGACTGGGAGGGCCGAATTTGGTGAGCAGTTCTTC
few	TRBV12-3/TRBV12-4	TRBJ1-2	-	CASRKGDGYTF	TGTGCCAGCCGGAAAGGGGATGGCTACACCTTC
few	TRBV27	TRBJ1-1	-	CASSLSQGIATEAFF	TGTGCCAGCAGTTTATCTCAGGGAATAGCCACTGAAGCTTTCTTT
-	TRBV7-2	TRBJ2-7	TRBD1	CASSKGVWQGVEQYF	TGTGCCAGCAGCAAGGGTGTTTGGCAGGGGGTCGAGCAGTACTTC
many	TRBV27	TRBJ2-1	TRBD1	CASSNDRGSYNEQFF	TGTGCCAGCAGTAATGACAGGGGGTCCTACAATGAGCAGTTCTTC
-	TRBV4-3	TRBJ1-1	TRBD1	CASSQEPGQSPPQADTEAFF	TGCGCCAGCAGCCAAGAACCGGGACAGTCCCCCCCCCAGGCGGACACTGAAGCTTTCTTT
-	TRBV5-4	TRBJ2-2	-	CASSPESTGELFF	TGTGCCAGCAGCCCCGAGTCGACCGGGGAGCTGTTTTTT
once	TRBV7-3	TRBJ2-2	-	CASSHPAGELFF	TGTGCCAGCAGCCACCCGGCCGGGGAGCTGTTTTTT
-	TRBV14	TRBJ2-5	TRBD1	CASRYTGAQETQYF	TGTGCCAGCAGATACACAGGGGCTCAAGAGACCCAGTACTTC
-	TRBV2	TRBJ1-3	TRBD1	CASSIGQGYGNTIYF	TGTGCCAGCAGTATTGGACAGGGCTATGGAAACACCATATATTTT
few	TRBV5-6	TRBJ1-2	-	CASSRSGETYGYTF	TGTGCCAGCAGCCGGTCTGGAGAGACCTATGGCTACACCTTC
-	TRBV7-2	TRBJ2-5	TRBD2	CASSTGTSVRSETQYF	TGTGCCAGCAGCACAGGGACTAGCGTTAGGTCAGAGACCCAGTACTTC
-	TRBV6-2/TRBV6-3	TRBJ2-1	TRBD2	CASSSRTGGVGEQFF	TGTGCCAGCAGTTCACGCACGGGGGGAGTTGGCGAGCAGTTCTTC
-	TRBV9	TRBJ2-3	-	CASSVAGTGSTDTQYF	TGTGCCAGCAGCGTAGCTGGCACGGGAAGCACAGATACGCAGTATTTT
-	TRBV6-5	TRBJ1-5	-	CASSSLSTVSNQPQHF	TGTGCCAGCAGTTCTCTATCGACAGTTAGCAATCAGCCCCAGCATTTT
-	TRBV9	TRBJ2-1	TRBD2	CASSHRGLADNEQFF	TGTGCCAGCAGCCACCGGGGACTAGCGGACAATGAGCAGTTCTTC
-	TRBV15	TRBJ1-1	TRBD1	CATSRSGDRGRGEAFF	TGTGCCACCAGCAGGTCTGGGGACAGGGGGCGCGGTGAAGCTTTCTTT
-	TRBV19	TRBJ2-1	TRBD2	CASSIDHGTSGSGEQFF	TGTGCCAGTAGTATAGATCATGGGACTAGCGGGAGTGGAGAGCAGTTCTTC
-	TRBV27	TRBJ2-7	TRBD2	CASSLREGPYEQYF	TGTGCCAGCAGTCTAAGGGAGGGACCCTACGAGCAGTACTTC
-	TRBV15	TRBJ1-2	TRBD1	CATSLQGATGGYTF	TGTGCCACCAGCTTACAGGGGGCTACGGGTGGCTACACCTTC
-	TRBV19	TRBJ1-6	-	CATSDRNNSPLHF	TGTGCCACCTCGGACAGAAATAATTCACCCCTCCACTTT
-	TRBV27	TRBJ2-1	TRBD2	CASSLASGLYNEQFF	TGTGCCAGCAGTTTAGCTAGCGGGCTTTACAATGAGCAGTTCTTC
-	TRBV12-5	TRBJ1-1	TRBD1	CASGLAGQGTEAFF	TGTGCTAGTGGTTTGGCGGGACAGGGCACTGAAGCTTTCTTT
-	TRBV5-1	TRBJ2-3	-	CASSLGSQDTQYF	TGCGCCAGCAGCTTGGGGTCACAAGATACGCAGTATTTT
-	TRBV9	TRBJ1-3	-	CASRGAGNTIYF	TGTGCCAGCAGGGGAGCGGGAAACACCATATATTTT
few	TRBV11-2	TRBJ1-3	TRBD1	CASSLQGAPDSGNTIYF	TGTGCCAGCAGCTTACAGGGGGCGCCGGACTCTGGAAACACCATATATTTT
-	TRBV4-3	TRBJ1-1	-	CASSQDVNTEAFF	TGCGCCAGCAGCCAAGACGTGAACACTGAAGCTTTCTTT
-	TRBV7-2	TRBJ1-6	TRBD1	CASTPIQGSRNSPLHF	TGTGCCAGCACCCCCATACAGGGGTCGCGTAATTCACCCCTCCACTTT
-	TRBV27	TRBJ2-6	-	CASSFLRSGLSSGANVLTF	TGTGCCAGCAGTTTTCTTCGTTCAGGGCTCAGTTCTGGGGCCAACGTCCTGACTTTC
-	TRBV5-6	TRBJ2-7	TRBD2	CASSFLAGTYEQYF	TGTGCCAGCAGCTTCTTAGCGGGGACCTACGAGCAGTACTTC
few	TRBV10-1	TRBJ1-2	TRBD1	CASRVPGQGAVGGYTF	TGCGCCAGCAGGGTACCGGGACAGGGGGCGGTGGGAGGCTACACCTTC
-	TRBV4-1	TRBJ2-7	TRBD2	CASSQGAGDYEQYF	TGCGCCAGCAGCCAAGGGGCGGGAGATTACGAGCAGTACTTC
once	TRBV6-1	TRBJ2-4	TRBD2	CASREAGETKNIQYF	TGTGCCAGCCGGGAAGCGGGAGAAACCAAAAACATTCAGTACTTC
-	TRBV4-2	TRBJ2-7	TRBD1	CASSQVGQGYEQYF	TGTGCCAGCAGCCAAGTGGGACAGGGCTACGAGCAGTACTTC
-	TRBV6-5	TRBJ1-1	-	CASREDSGTGEAFF	TGTGCCAGCAGGGAGGACAGCGGGACCGGTGAAGCTTTCTTT
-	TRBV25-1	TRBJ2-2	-	CASSALSQGSGELFF	TGTGCCAGCAGTGCGCTAAGCCAGGGGAGCGGGGAGCTGTTTTTT
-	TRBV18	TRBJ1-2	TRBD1	CASSPERTGQGYTF	TGTGCCAGCTCACCGGAACGGACAGGGCAAGGCTACACCTTC
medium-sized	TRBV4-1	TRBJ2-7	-	CASSQAPGLGQRAQYF	TGCGCCAGCAGCCAAGCGCCGGGACTGGGGCAACGTGCGCAGTACTTC
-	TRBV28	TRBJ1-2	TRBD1	CASSFFQTGKTNYGYTF	TGTGCCAGCAGTTTTTTCCAGACAGGGAAAACTAACTATGGCTACACCTTC
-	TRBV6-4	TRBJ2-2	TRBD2	CASSDSPSGTAGELFF	TGTGCCAGCAGTGACTCTCCTAGCGGGACAGCCGGGGAGCTGTTTTTT
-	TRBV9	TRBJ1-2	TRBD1	CASSPRQGWYTF	TGTGCCAGCAGCCCCCGACAGGGTTGGTACACCTTC
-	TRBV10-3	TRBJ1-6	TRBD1	CAISDTGVRSPLHF	TGTGCCATCAGTGACACAGGGGTTCGTTCACCCCTCCACTTT
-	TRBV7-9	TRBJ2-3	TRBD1	CASSLRTGPADTQYF	TGTGCCAGCAGCTTAAGGACAGGGCCTGCAGATACGCAGTATTTT
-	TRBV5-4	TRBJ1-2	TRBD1	CASSRNGQDTSGYTF	TGTGCCAGCAGCCGAAACGGACAGGATACCTCGGGGTACACCTTC
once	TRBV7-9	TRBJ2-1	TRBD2	CASSLWTSGSNEQFF	TGTGCCAGCAGTTTGTGGACTAGCGGGAGCAATGAGCAGTTCTTC
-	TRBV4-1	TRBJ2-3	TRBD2	CASSQVMTSGGTDTQYF	TGCGCCAGCAGCCAAGTGATGACTAGCGGGGGGACAGATACGCAGTATTTT
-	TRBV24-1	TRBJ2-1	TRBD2	CATSDFSSGGYNEQFF	TGTGCCACCAGTGATTTCTCTAGCGGGGGCTACAATGAGCAGTTCTTC
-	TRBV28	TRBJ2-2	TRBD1	CASSLQGAGDTGELFF	TGTGCCAGCAGCCTACAGGGGGCAGGGGACACCGGGGAGCTGTTTTTT
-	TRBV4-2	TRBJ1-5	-	CASSQEAGNGNQPQHF	TGTGCCAGCAGCCAAGAAGCAGGGAACGGCAATCAGCCCCAGCATTTT
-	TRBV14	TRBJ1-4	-	CASSLTEPSIYNEKLFF	TGTGCCAGCAGCTTGACAGAACCCTCTATATATAATGAAAAACTGTTTTTT
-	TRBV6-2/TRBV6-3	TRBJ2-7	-	CASSYSRGPSGSSYEQYF	TGTGCCAGCAGTTACTCGAGAGGGCCCAGCGGGTCCTCCTACGAGCAGTACTTC
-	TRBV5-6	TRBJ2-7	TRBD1	CASSQGQFYEQYF	TGTGCCAGCAGCCAGGGACAGTTCTACGAGCAGTACTTC